A selection of T cell receptor beta chains follows, all from one sample in a study of blood T cells in healthy people across ages. TCRdb itself ran the 5' RACE reads through MiXCR, one entry per CDR3 protein. The sample lists about a million distinct CDR3 sequences; roughly half were seen once. The sequencing input was blood. These receptor sequences come from a woman aged 55-69 years in good health. CDR3s include the opening cysteine and the closing phenylalanine or tryptophan. Each record gives: clone size, V gene, J gene, D gene, CDR3 protein, CDR3 DNA. The D gene is left open where the match is weak. The size of a clone is reported for some rows only, either as once, few or many, or as a class for expanded clones.

-	TRBV4-1	TRBJ2-3	TRBD2	CASSLSIAGGGTDTQYF	TGCGCCAGCAGCCTCTCGATCGCTGGGGGGGGCACAGATACGCAGTATTTT
few	TRBV28	TRBJ2-7	TRBD2	CASTLGGSRYEQYF	TGTGCCAGCACCTTGGGGGGGTCCCGGTACGAGCAGTACTTC
few	TRBV20-1	TRBJ1-2	TRBD1	CSAQDRDAYGYTF	TGCAGTGCTCAGGACAGGGACGCCTATGGCTACACCTTC
-	TRBV6-2/TRBV6-3	TRBJ2-1	-	CASSYLIGGEQFF	TGTGCCAGCAGTTACTTGATCGGCGGTGAGCAGTTCTTC
few	TRBV6-6	TRBJ2-7	-	CASSLEGVVFNEQYF	TGTGCCAGCAGTTTGGAGGGGGTCGTTTTCAATGAGCAGTACTTC
-	TRBV4-1	TRBJ1-1	-	CASSQGSGARTEAFF	TGCGCCAGCAGCCAAGGGTCGGGGGCGCGTACTGAAGCTTTCTTT
-	TRBV28	TRBJ2-3	TRBD1	CASSLIGTGEVTQYF	TGTGCCAGCAGTTTAATAGGGACAGGGGAAGTTACGCAGTATTTT
-	TRBV28	TRBJ2-1	TRBD2	CASRLLAGGSYNEQFF	TGTGCCAGCAGGCTACTAGCGGGAGGATCCTACAATGAGCAGTTCTTC
-	TRBV7-9	TRBJ1-2	-	CASSGAGGPPNYGYTF	TGTGCCAGCAGCGGAGCTGGGGGGCCGCCTAACTATGGCTACACCTTC
-	TRBV4-2	TRBJ2-3	-	CVSSHAVRRATDTQYF	TGTGTCAGCAGCCATGCCGTACGGAGGGCCACAGATACGCAGTATTTT
-	TRBV6-5	TRBJ2-3	-	CASNPPWGDTQYF	TGTGCCAGCAACCCCCCTTGGGGAGATACGCAGTATTTT
-	TRBV28	TRBJ2-7	TRBD2	CASSPSTSAPLEQYF	TGTGCCAGCAGCCCCTCCACTAGCGCCCCTCTCGAGCAGTACTTC
-	TRBV3-1	TRBJ2-7	TRBD2	CASSRIAGDAQYF	TGTGCCAGCAGCCGAATAGCGGGAGATGCGCAGTACTTC
few	TRBV6-5	TRBJ2-7	-	CASTRGFPYEQYF	TGTGCCAGCACCAGGGGTTTCCCCTACGAGCAGTACTTC
-	TRBV10-3	TRBJ2-3	-	CAIQPGGYTDTQYF	TGTGCCATCCAACCAGGGGGGTACACAGATACGCAGTATTTT
once	TRBV4-2	TRBJ2-7	TRBD1	CASSQESGTVGSYEQYF	TGTGCCAGCAGCCAGGAATCCGGGACAGTAGGTTCCTACGAGCAGTACTTC
few	TRBV5-1	TRBJ2-7	TRBD2	CASSFLAGVNEQYF	TGCGCCAGCAGCTTTCTAGCGGGAGTAAACGAGCAGTACTTC
-	TRBV24-1	TRBJ2-2	-	CATTDSGFPTGELFF	TGTGCCACCACCGATTCGGGCTTCCCCACCGGGGAGCTGTTTTTT
few	TRBV20-1	TRBJ1-2	-	CSAPKSFAYTF	TGCAGTGCACCTAAGTCCTTTGCCTACACCTTC
-	TRBV15	TRBJ1-1	-	CATSSYGGEAFF	TGTGCCACCAGCAGTTATGGCGGTGAAGCTTTCTTT
few	TRBV29-1	TRBJ2-1	TRBD2	CSVEGLDGAMGQFF	TGCAGCGTTGAGGGACTAGATGGGGCAATGGGTCAGTTCTTC
few	TRBV27	TRBJ2-1	-	CASRDSDFFNEQFF	TGTGCCAGCAGAGATTCGGACTTTTTCAATGAGCAGTTCTTC
few	TRBV20-1	TRBJ2-3	TRBD1	CSARDPRDRTQYF	TGCAGTGCTAGAGATCCCCGGGACAGGACGCAGTATTTT
-	TRBV27	TRBJ2-1	TRBD2	CASSLFNSGRSNNEQFF	TGTGCCAGCAGTTTATTTAATAGCGGGAGGTCTAATAATGAGCAGTTCTTC
few	TRBV4-2	TRBJ2-5	TRBD2	CASSQESGAGGPETQYF	TGTGCCAGCAGCCAAGAGTCGGGGGCGGGAGGGCCAGAGACCCAGTACTTC
few	TRBV29-1	TRBJ2-3	-	CSVERDTDTQYF	TGCAGCGTTGAACGCGACACAGATACGCAGTATTTT
few	TRBV29-1	TRBJ2-7	TRBD2	CSVELAGGYEQYF	TGCAGCGTTGAACTAGCGGGAGGTTACGAGCAGTACTTC
-	TRBV5-4	TRBJ2-1	TRBD1	CASSSGTGGYNEQFF	TGTGCCAGCAGCTCCGGGACAGGGGGCTACAATGAGCAGTTCTTC
-	TRBV4-1	TRBJ2-7	TRBD2	CASSQVLQRERVAYEQYF	TGCGCCAGCAGCCAAGTCCTACAGCGGGAGCGGGTAGCCTACGAGCAGTACTTC
-	TRBV27	TRBJ1-6	-	CASSQKGSLRNNSPLHF	TGTGCCAGCAGTCAGAAGGGTTCTCTCAGAAATAATTCACCCCTCCACTTT